A single sample is the source of the 12 T cell receptor beta chains below, sequenced in a study of HIV-infected patients and healthy controls. About 480 ng RNA was reverse transcribed with alpha and beta constant-region primers. Using multiplexing indices, alpha and beta chain libraries were generated apart by chain-specific third strand synthesis. In TCRdb, the 5' RACE reads were re-called with MiXCR into one record per CDR3 protein. The sample holds approximately 15,000 distinct CDR3 sequences; around 5.5% are singletons and the top ten take 1.9%. Whole blood was used without fractionation, so all unsorted peripheral T cells were included. The sequenced material came from blood. The receptor set was obtained from an adult in good health.

This clonotype is labeled medium-sized. V usage is TRBV2 and J usage is TRBJ1-1; no clear D gene. Germline V lookup: CDR1 SNHLY, CDR2 FYNNEI. This CDR3 has 13 residues. The germline V and J ends were trimmed by 5 bases and 1 base, with 8 bases remaining between them. The CDR3, as DNA: TGTGCCAGCAGTCCCTGGGGGAACACTGAAGCTTTCTTT. This encodes CASSPWGNTEAFF. The variable domain in full, completed from reference TRBV2 and TRBJ1-1, reads EPEVTQTPSHQVTQMGQEVILRCVPISNHLYFYWYRQILGQKVEFLVSFYNNEISEKSEIFDDQFSVERPDGSNFTLKIRSTKLEDSAMYFCASSPWGNTEAFFGQGTRLTVV.

This clonotype was picked up many times. The V and J genes are TRBV5-4 and TRBJ2-3; D is perhaps TRBD1 or TRBD2 (5 bases each). With 1 base removed from V and 2 bases from J, the gap between germline ends came to 8 bases. CDR3 length: 14 residues. Germline V gene sequence: CDR1 SGHNT, CDR2 YYREEE (reference sequence). The CDR3 DNA reads as TGTGCCAGCAGCTTGATGGGGACCACAGATACGCAGTATTTT. Its translation is CASSLMGTTDTQYF.

This clonotype was recorded at least ten times. In nucleotides, the CDR3 is TGCAGCGCCGAGAGGGGGGCTAATGAAAAACTGTTTTTT. Translated: CSAERGANEKLFF. This chain connects TRBV29-1 to TRBJ1-4, with D maybe TRBD1 (6 bases). CDR1 and CDR2 (germline): SQVTM, ANQGSEA. V was trimmed by 7 bases and J by 3 bases, leaving 12 bases between them. The CDR3 length is 13 residues.

This clonotype was seen at least ten times. The chain has TRBV27 and TRBJ2-2; D is ambiguous. CDR1 MNHEY and CDR2 SMNVEV come from the germline V gene (reference sequence). The germline V and J ends were trimmed by 0 bases and 5 bases, with 4 bases remaining between them. The CDR3 sequence is 13 residues long. CDR3 in DNA: TGTGCCAGCAGTTTATCGGGGACCGGGGAGCTGTTTTTT. Its protein product is CASSLSGTGELFF.

This clonotype was recorded at least ten times. The chain has TRBV19 and TRBJ2-3; the match to TRBD2 covers 10 bases. The V and J ends lost 4 bases and 5 bases, in that order; junction bases with no gene match: 6. Germline V gives CDR1 LNHDA, CDR2 SQIVND (reference sequence). The CDR3 runs to 15 residues. This CDR3 reads CASSTRAGGRDTQYF. In nucleotides, the CDR3 is TGTGCCAGTAGTACCCGAGCGGGGGGGCGAGATACGCAGTATTTT.

This clonotype qualifies as medium-sized. This chain connects TRBV20-1 to TRBJ1-1, with D unclear. Trimming stripped 7 bases from V and 6 bases from J, with 21 bases between. Germline V gene sequence: CDR1 DFQATT, CDR2 SNEGSKA (reference sequence). CDR3 size: 14 residues. The CDR3 reads CSGPISGRNSEAFF. CDR3 DNA: TGCAGTGGTCCAATTAGTGGCAGAAACTCTGAAGCTTTCTTT.

This chain links TRBV12-3 or TRBV12-4 with TRBJ2-7; possibly TRBD2 for D (5 bases). The CDR3 spans 14 residues. V lost 0 bases and J 6 bases, leaving 12 bases between the germline ends. The CDR3 here is CASSLAAQRSEQYF. The DNA of the CDR3 is TGTGCCAGCAGTTTAGCGGCCCAGCGGAGCGAGCAGTACTTC.

The sample holds many counts of this clonotype. This chain links TRBV20-1 with TRBJ1-5, with D maybe TRBD1 (6 bases). V lost 1 base and J lost 2, with 15 bases in between. Germline CDR1 reads DFQATT; CDR2 reads SNEGSKA (reference sequence). The length of the CDR3 is 16 residues. CDR3 nucleotide sequence: TGCAGTGCTAGAGGCTTAACAGGGCAAGGCAATCAGCCCCAGCATTTT. Translation gives CSARGLTGQGNQPQHF.

Many counts were recorded for this clonotype. The chain employs TRBV19 and TRBJ1-4; D not resolved. V dropped 7 bases and J dropped 11 bases, with 20 bases sitting between them. CDR3 size: 14 residues. Germline V gives CDR1 LNHDA, CDR2 SQIVND (reference sequence). CDR3 region: CASISPNERDKLFF. DNA for the CDR3: TGTGCCAGTATTAGCCCCAACGAGAGGGATAAACTGTTTTTT.

This clonotype appeared many times. The chain couples TRBV14 to TRBJ2-2; no definite D call. Trimming cost V 1 base and J 2 bases, with 14 bases left between them. The CDR3 runs 17 residues. CDR1 SGHDN and CDR2 FVKESK come from the germline V gene. For the CDR3, the DNA is TGTGCCAGCAGCCAAGTTCGGCTCCGGATAAACACCGGGGAGCTGTTTTTT. Residues: CASSQVRLRINTGELFF. Full variable domain (outside the CDR3, taken from reference TRBV14 and TRBJ2-2): EAGVTQFPSHSVIEKGQTVTLRCDPISGHDNLYWYRRVMGKEIKFLLHFVKESKQDESGMPNNRFLAERTGGTYSTLKVQPAELEDSGVYFCASSQVRLRINTGELFFGEGSRLTVL.

This clonotype occurred many times. The chain uses TRBV19 and TRBJ1-1, with D uncertain. Germline assignment: CDR1 LNHDA and CDR2 SQIVND (reference sequence). This CDR3 spans 13 amino acids. The V and J ends lost 4 bases and 5 bases respectively, with 11 bases between them. The CDR3 loop reads CASSSILGTEAFF. The CDR3 nucleotides read TGTGCCAGTAGTAGCATTCTTGGGACTGAAGCTTTCTTT.

This clonotype occurred many times. This CDR3 reads CASSYPRQILMNTEAFF. The DNA of the CDR3 is TGTGCCAGCAGTTACCCGCGACAGATCCTGATGAACACTGAAGCTTTCTTT. This chain joins TRBV6-6 and TRBJ1-1; possibly TRBD1 for D (5 bases). Trimming cost V 2 bases and J 0 bases, with 16 bases left between them. This CDR3 region has 17 residues. Germline V gives CDR1 MNHNY, CDR2 SVGAGI (reference sequence).